This T cell receptor (beta chain) was retrieved from a study (dated by TCRdb to 2014 to 2015). General notes on the study: The study set out to test whether tumor-infiltrating Tregs in breast cancer get recruited from blood Tregs or are instead converted in situ from other CD4+ T cell subsets. General conclusions and limits of the study: Validation in the larger cohort was restricted to a single TCR beta V-J rearrangement rather than whole repertoires. Tumor memory CD4+ T cell TCR gene usage was found to cluster with blood and lymph node memory CD4+ cells and with lymph node naive CD4+ cells. The greatest overlap of tumor-infiltrating Treg TCR alpha and beta sequences was with tumor naive CD4+ T cells, followed next by blood naive CD4+ T cells.

To note about this clonotype: The clone's antigen remains unknown. No much larger clone exists at a distance of one base, and base qualities are not known.

The germline V gene gives CDR1 as MNHNS and CDR2 as SASEGT. From cysteine to phenylalanine, the CDR3 is 15 amino acids long. Only CDR3 DNA is held: 45 bases, read in frame from base 1. V is reduced by 11 bases and J by 0 bases, leaving a spacing of 20 bases between them. Amplification of full-length TCR variable regions was done by 5' RACE PCR using constant-region reverse primers, and this step was followed by semi-nested PCR with Nested Universal Primer A. The ReliaPrep RNA Cell Miniprep System was used to extract total RNA, which was then reverse transcribed into 5'RACE-ready cDNA with the SMARTer RACE 5'/3' Kit. Full-length TCR alpha and beta libraries were barcoded with multiplex adaptors and sequenced on an Illumina MiSeq. The paper's data handling went like this. For each of nine subset-tissue groups, sequencing data from the five patients were pooled, and the groups were then compared using unsupervised clustering of TCR gene usage. Repertoire similarity was calculated with the Morisita-Horn index, weighting shared sequences by their contribution to each repertoire. Using fastp at Q25 and MiXCR, TCRdb reprocessed the public reads and kept productive beta chains. Under each unique CDR3 protein, matching rows form one entry showing the most common genes and DNA. TCRdb assigned the V and J calls; the authors' analysis was not used. This sample has about 9,800 distinct CDR3 sequences in its table, and more than 20% of those were observed once. Clones ranked in the top ten supply roughly 3.2% of the sample.

Cells that were CD4+CD25+CD127-/low were isolated as Tregs. Tregs, naive and memory CD4+ T cells from tumor, blood and ipsilateral draining lymph nodes of a few breast cancer patients underwent full-length TCR alpha and beta sequencing. Ficoll density gradient centrifugation was used to isolate mononuclear cells from lymph nodes or from 50 ml of peripheral blood. Sorted cell populations were confirmed by FACS to exceed 90% purity. The chain employs TRBV6-1 and TRBJ2-7, with the D gene possibly TRBD1 or TRBD2, each one fitting 6 bases. The sequenced sample was Tregs sorted from blood. This TCR came from a female donor with breast cancer. The nucleotide sequence is given as TGTGCCGGCAACAAACAGGGACTTGGCTCCTACGAGCAGTACTTC. It encodes CAGNKQGLGSYEQYF.